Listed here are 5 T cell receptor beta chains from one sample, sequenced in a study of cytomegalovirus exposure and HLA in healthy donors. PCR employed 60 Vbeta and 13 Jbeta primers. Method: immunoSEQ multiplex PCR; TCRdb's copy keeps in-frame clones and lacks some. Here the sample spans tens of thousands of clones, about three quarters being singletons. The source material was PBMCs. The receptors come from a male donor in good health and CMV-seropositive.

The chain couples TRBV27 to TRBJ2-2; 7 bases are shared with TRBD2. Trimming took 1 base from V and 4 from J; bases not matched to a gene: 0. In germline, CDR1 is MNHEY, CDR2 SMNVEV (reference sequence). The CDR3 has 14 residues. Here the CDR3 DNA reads TGTGCCAGCAGTTTATTAGCGGGCACCGGGGAGCTGTTTTTT. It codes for CASSLLAGTGELFF.

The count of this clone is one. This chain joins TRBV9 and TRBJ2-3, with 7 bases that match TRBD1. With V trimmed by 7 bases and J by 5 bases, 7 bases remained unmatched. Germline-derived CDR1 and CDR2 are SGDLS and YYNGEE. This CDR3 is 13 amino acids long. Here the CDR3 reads CASCRDSEDTQYF. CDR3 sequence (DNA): TGTGCCAGCTGCCGGGACAGTGAAGATACGCAGTATTTT.

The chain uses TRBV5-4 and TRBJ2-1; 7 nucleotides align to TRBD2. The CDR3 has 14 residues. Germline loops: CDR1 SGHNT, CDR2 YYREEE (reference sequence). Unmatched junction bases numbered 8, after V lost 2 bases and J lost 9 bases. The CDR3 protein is CASSFTTSVGEQFF. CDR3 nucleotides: TGTGCCAGCAGCTTCACCACTAGCGTCGGTGAGCAGTTCTTC.

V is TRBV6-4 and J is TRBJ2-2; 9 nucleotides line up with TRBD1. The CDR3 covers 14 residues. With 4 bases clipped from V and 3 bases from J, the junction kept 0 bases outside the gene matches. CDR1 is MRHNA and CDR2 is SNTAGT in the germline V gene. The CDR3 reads CASSGDRDTGELFF. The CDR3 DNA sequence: TGTGCCAGCAGTGGGGACAGGGACACCGGGGAGCTGTTTTTT.

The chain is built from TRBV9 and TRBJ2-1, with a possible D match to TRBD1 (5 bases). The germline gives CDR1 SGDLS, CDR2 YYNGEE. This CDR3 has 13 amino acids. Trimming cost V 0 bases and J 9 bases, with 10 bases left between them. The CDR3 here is CASSVAGQGEQFF. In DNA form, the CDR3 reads TGTGCCAGCAGCGTAGCTGGGCAGGGTGAGCAGTTCTTC.